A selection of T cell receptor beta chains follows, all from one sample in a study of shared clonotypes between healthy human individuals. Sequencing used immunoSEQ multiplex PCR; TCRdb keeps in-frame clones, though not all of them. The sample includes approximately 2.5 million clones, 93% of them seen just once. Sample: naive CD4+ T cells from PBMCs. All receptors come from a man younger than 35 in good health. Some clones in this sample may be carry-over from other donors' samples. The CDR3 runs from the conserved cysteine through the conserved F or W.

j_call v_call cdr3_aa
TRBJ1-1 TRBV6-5 CASRNRDWVTEAFF
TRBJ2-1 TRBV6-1 CASSENPYIKTGPGNEQFF
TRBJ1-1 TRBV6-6 CATPDREKTEAFF
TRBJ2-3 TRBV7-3 CASSLMGSGTSGRLTDTQYF
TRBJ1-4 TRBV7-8 CASSFLRTNEKLFF
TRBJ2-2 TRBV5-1 CASSLSTVNTGELFF
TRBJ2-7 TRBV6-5 CASRNPGQIYEQYF
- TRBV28 CASSLRRTYEQYF
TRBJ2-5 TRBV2 CASSWVGPQETQYF
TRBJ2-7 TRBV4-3 CASSQDSQGTTYEQYF
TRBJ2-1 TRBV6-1 CASSVGQYNEQFF
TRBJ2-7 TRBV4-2 CASSQLGGASYEQYF
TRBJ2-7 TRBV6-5 CAARGPGSGDEQYF
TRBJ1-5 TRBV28 CASSLGQGVNQPQHF
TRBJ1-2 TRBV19 CASSFGANYGYTF
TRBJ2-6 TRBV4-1 CASSQLLAGSSGANVLTF
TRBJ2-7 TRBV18 CASSPRQGSYEQYF
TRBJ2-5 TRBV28 CASSQTGTTETQYF
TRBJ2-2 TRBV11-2 CASSLLRETGELFF
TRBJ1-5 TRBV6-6 CASTGQGKSQPQHF
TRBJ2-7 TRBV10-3 CAISRPGQGADEQYF
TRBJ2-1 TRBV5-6 CASSSPFLAGYNEQFF
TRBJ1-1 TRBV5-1 CASSLSQGNTEAFF
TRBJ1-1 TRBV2 CASSEADRNTEAFF
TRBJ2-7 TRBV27 CASSFAGLTYEQYF
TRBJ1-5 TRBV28 CASTRTGGGNQPQHF
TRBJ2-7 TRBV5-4 CASSAPARTGGYEQYF
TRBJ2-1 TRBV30 CAWSGLLAGGNNEQFF
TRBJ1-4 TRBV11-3 CASSAPRTGGTNEKLFF